Presented here are 27 T cell receptor beta chains from one specimen sequenced in a study of metastatic and nonmetastatic thyroid tumors. TCRdb re-called clones from the PCR reads using MiXCR. The sample records 20,000 or so clones, about 23% being singletons. Thyroid surgery was preceded by no treatment in any patient. The sequencing sample was made of tumor tissue. These receptor sequences come from a male donor with papillary thyroid cancer or a benign thyroid nodule (not recorded which). Some clones in this sample may be carry-over from other donors' samples.

This clone was picked up a small number of times. V and J are TRBV6-2 or TRBV6-3 and TRBJ2-2; 9 bases match TRBD1. CDR1 and CDR2 (germline): MNHEY, SVGEGT. J was trimmed by 7 bases and V by 5 bases; bases with no gene match: 2. CDR3 length: 13 amino acids. Here the CDR3 reads CASSRTGDGELFF. CDR3 coding DNA: TGTGCCAGCAGTAGGACAGGGGACGGGGAGCTGTTTTTT.

This clone was found many times. A much larger clone differs by one base, so this may be a read error. Other DNA variants within this sample encode the same CDR3. The V call is TRBV20-1, the J call TRBJ2-3; the match to TRBD2 covers 7 bases. The germline CDR1 and CDR2 sequences are DFQATT and SNEGSKA (reference sequence). The CDR3 runs 14 residues. J was trimmed by 6 bases and V by 0 bases; bases with no gene match: 6. The CDR3: CSAREAGRPDTQYF. DNA for the CDR3: TGCAGTGCTAGAGAAGCGGGACGCCCGGATACGCAGTATTTT.

This clone was seen ten or more times. The J gene is TRBJ2-4, the V gene TRBV29-1, with a possible D match to TRBD2 (6 bases). CDR3 length: 13 residues. The ends were cut back, 0 bases at V and 10 bases at J, with 13 bases in the middle. Germline V lookup: CDR1 SQVTM, CDR2 ANQGSEA. The CDR3 here is CSVEDQGLVIQYF. CDR3 sequence (DNA): TGCAGCGTTGAAGATCAGGGACTCGTGATTCAGTACTTC.

The chain uses TRBV11-2 and TRBJ2-1; a weak D match, TRBD2 (5 bases). CDR1 SGHAT and CDR2 FQNNGV come from the germline V gene. The CDR3 runs 17 residues. Trimming stripped 1 base from V and 6 bases from J, with 19 bases between. CDR3 in DNA: TGTGCCAGCAGCTTAGTAGTGGCGGGCCCGAGACCCAATGAGCAGTTCTTC. Its protein is CASSLVVAGPRPNEQFF.

The gene calls are TRBV28 and TRBJ1-6; D is uncertain. The V end was cut by 4 bases, the J end by 15 bases, with 19 bases between. Germline V gene sequence: CDR1 MDHEN, CDR2 SYDVKM. The CDR3 runs to 14 residues. The CDR3, as DNA: TGTGCCAGCAGTTCTAATCCTGAGGGCCAACTCCTCCACTTT. As protein: CASSSNPEGQLLHF.

This clone came up a few times. The V gene is TRBV6-1, the J gene TRBJ2-5; TRBD2 agrees at 12 bases. TRBJ2-1 explains the end of the DNA better; the J call may be wrong. Germline CDR1 reads MNHNS; CDR2 reads SASEGT. The CDR3 has 14 amino acids. For the CDR3, the DNA is TGTGCCACCGGGACTAGCGGGCACCACAATGAGCAGTTCTTC. As protein: CATGTSGHHNEQFF.

This clone was detected many times. The chain combines TRBV6-5 with TRBJ2-3, with TRBD1 matching over 11 bases. The CDR3 spans 15 residues. Germline lookup yields CDR1 MNHEY and CDR2 SVGAGI. V trimming: 2 bases; J trimming: 2 bases; junction bases outside the gene matches: 0. The CDR3 DNA reads as TGTGCCAGCAGTTACGGACAGGGGGCCACAGATACGCAGTATTTT. Translated, it gives CASSYGQGATDTQYF.

The J gene is TRBJ2-1, the V gene TRBV19; 12 bases agree with TRBD2. The germline CDR1 and CDR2 sequences are LNHDA and SQIVND (reference sequence). This CDR3 has 17 amino acids. Losses at the gene ends were 3 bases for V and 3 bases for J; bases not matched to a gene: 6. The CDR3: CASSISTSGSIYNEQFF. The CDR3 DNA follows: TGTGCCAGTAGTATTTCGACTAGCGGGAGTATCTACAATGAGCAGTTCTTC.

This clone was counted at least ten times. The V and J genes are TRBV29-1 and TRBJ1-2, with a possible D match to TRBD1 (6 bases). The CDR3 contains 12 residues. V lost 6 bases and J 2 bases, leaving 10 bases between the germline ends. Per germline, CDR1 SQVTM and CDR2 ANQGSEA. In DNA, the CDR3 is TGCAGCGTGATCGGACAGAACTATGGCTACACCTTC. This codes for CSVIGQNYGYTF.

The J gene is TRBJ2-3, the V gene TRBV20-1; possibly TRBD1 or TRBD2 for D (5 bases each). The CDR3 consists of 15 residues. Trimming took 3 bases from V and 10 from J, leaving 23 bases between them. Germline CDR1 DFQATT, CDR2 SNEGSKA (reference sequence). The CDR3 sequence is CSASGGAVSTAPQYF. CDR3 sequence (DNA): TGCAGTGCTAGTGGGGGTGCCGTTAGTACAGCTCCGCAGTATTTT.

This sequence joins TRBV6-2 or TRBV6-3 and TRBJ2-1, with TRBD2 matching 7 bases. Germline lookup yields CDR1 MNHEY and CDR2 SVGEGT. Trimming cost V 7 bases and J 4 bases; bases outside gene matches: 7. This CDR3 is 14 amino acids long. This CDR3 reads CASTKTSDYNEQFF. The CDR3, as DNA: TGTGCCAGCACAAAAACTAGCGATTACAATGAGCAGTTCTTC.

This clone was observed many times. V and J are TRBV20-1 and TRBJ2-5; D perhaps matches TRBD2 (6 bases). The CDR3 is made up of 14 amino acids. The V gene lost 1 base and the J gene lost 2 bases, with 11 bases spanning the gap. Per germline, CDR1 DFQATT and CDR2 SNEGSKA (reference sequence). In DNA, the CDR3 is TGCAGTGCTAGAGTCGGCGGGGAACAAGAGACCCAGTACTTC. This sequence encodes CSARVGGEQETQYF.

This clone showed up just a few times. The CDR3 does not close with the conserved phenylalanine or tryptophan, likely indicating a read error. The DNA is omitted, as the CDR3 cannot be located on it reliably, and the CDR3 follows TCRdb's listing. CDR3: CASSFGGDGYTL. The chain employs TRBV28 and TRBJ1-2. Ends included, the CDR3 has 12 residues. CDR1 and CDR2 (germline): MDHEN, SYDVKM.

This clone showed up many times. The chain uses TRBV3-1 and TRBJ2-7; TRBD1 aligns across 7 bases. Germline-derived CDR1 and CDR2 are LGHDT and YNNKEL (reference sequence). This CDR3 region has 15 residues. V lost 1 base, J lost 4 bases, and 7 bases stayed unmatched. CDR3 DNA: TGTGCCAGCAGCCAAGGGATCCAGGGGGTTTACGAGCAGTACTTC. Protein sequence: CASSQGIQGVYEQYF.

This clone was recorded at least ten times. The chain links TRBV29-1 to TRBJ1-2; 7 nucleotides agree with TRBD1. After removal of 5 bases from V and 4 bases from J, the junction contained 4 bases not matched to a gene. CDR1 is SQVTM and CDR2 is ANQGSEA in the germline V gene. The CDR3 is 12 residues long. The CDR3 sequence is CSVIQGSYGYTF. As DNA, the CDR3 is TGCAGCGTTATACAGGGGTCCTATGGCTACACCTTC.

This clone was found many times. This chain uses TRBV5-1 with TRBJ2-1, with 11 nucleotides matching TRBD2. This CDR3 region has 16 residues. The V gene's germline CDR1 is SGHRS and CDR2 YFSETQ. With V trimmed by 4 bases and J by 8 bases, 11 bases remained unmatched. The CDR3 DNA reads TGCGCCAGCAGCGGCCTGACTAGCGGGAAAAGGGATGAGCAGTTCTTC. It is translated as CASSGLTSGKRDEQFF.

Relative to its sample, this clone is medium-sized. This same CDR3 is encoded by further DNA sequences in the sample. The chain uses TRBV20-1 and TRBJ2-3, with a tentative D call TRBD2 (6 bases). The CDR3 covers 11 residues. Germline CDR1 is DFQATT and CDR2 is SNEGSKA (reference sequence). Trimming removed 3 bases at V and 5 bases at J, with 6 bases between. CDR3 in DNA: TGCAGTGCTAGCGGGAGAGATACGCAGTATTTT. Translating it yields CSASGRDTQYF.

This clone counts as medium-sized. The rearrangement uses TRBV6-1 and TRBJ2-6; D remains unclear. The CDR3 totals 15 residues. Per germline, CDR1 MNHNS and CDR2 SASEGT. The V end lost 3 bases, the J end lost 0 bases, and 6 bases lay between the germline ends. This CDR3 reads CASSDQFSGANVLTF. In nucleotides, the CDR3 is TGTGCCAGCAGTGACCAATTCTCTGGGGCCAACGTCCTGACTTTC.

This clone has at least ten counts. J is TRBJ2-7 and V is TRBV19; TRBD2 matches at 8 bases. CDR1 is LNHDA and CDR2 is SQIVND in the germline V gene (reference sequence). V lost 6 bases to trimming and J lost 0 bases; unmatched junction nucleotides: 7. This CDR3 is built from 15 residues. The CDR3 reads CASSFSGESSYEQYF. CDR3 in DNA: TGTGCCAGTAGCTTTAGCGGGGAAAGCTCCTACGAGCAGTACTTC.

The chain uses TRBV20-1 and TRBJ2-7, with unresolved D. The CDR3 is 13 residues long. Germline values: CDR1 DFQATT, CDR2 SNEGSKA (reference sequence). V was pared by 3 bases and J by 3 bases, with 12 bases between. The CDR3 here is CSASSYTNYEQYF. The CDR3 DNA follows: TGCAGTGCTAGTTCGTACACTAACTACGAGCAGTACTTC.

This clone occurred many times. The rearrangement uses TRBV29-1 and TRBJ1-2; 8 bases fit TRBD1. From germline, CDR1 is SQVTM and CDR2 ANQGSEA. There are 12 residues in the CDR3. V lost 8 bases and J lost 1; bases outside the gene matches: 3. For the CDR3, the DNA is TGCAGCTCACAGGGGGATAACTATGGCTACACCTTC. Translated, it gives CSSQGDNYGYTF. The whole variable domain, remainder taken from reference TRBV29-1 and TRBJ1-2, is SAVISQKPSRDICQRGTSLTIQCQVDSQVTMMFWYRQQPGQSLTLIATANQGSEATYESGFVIDKFPISRPNLTFSTLTVSNMSPEDSSIYLCSSQGDNYGYTFGSGTRLTVV.

This clone was seen only a few times. The rearrangement links TRBV28 to TRBJ2-7; no reliable D call. The CDR3 runs 14 residues. From germline, CDR1 is MDHEN and CDR2 SYDVKM. Trimming took 6 bases from V and 0 from J, leaving 12 bases between them. CDR3 nucleotides: TGTGCCAGCAGCCTAAATTGGAGCTCCTACGAGCAGTACTTC. Protein: CASSLNWSSYEQYF.

This clone was seen ten or more times. The chain has TRBV20-1 and TRBJ2-7, with D uncertain. The CDR3 spans 10 residues. Germline CDR1 DFQATT, CDR2 SNEGSKA (reference sequence). V dropped 6 bases and J dropped 5 bases, with 8 bases sitting between them. The CDR3 protein is CSAYQNEQYF. CDR3 DNA sequence: TGCAGTGCCTACCAAAACGAGCAGTACTTC.

About this clone: Compared with germline, one end of the junction differs, possibly owing to a read error. The chain uses TRBV27 and TRBJ2-3; maybe TRBD2 (5 bases). CDR3 length: 15 residues. Germline V gives CDR1 MNHEY, CDR2 SMNVEV (reference sequence). The CDR3 region is CANSHQRAFADTQYF. The CDR3 coding sequence is TGTGCCAACAGTCACCAGAGGGCGTTTGCAGATACGCAGTATTTT.

This clone was found many times. The rearrangement joins TRBV6-2 or TRBV6-3 to TRBJ2-5; 11 bases fit TRBD1. CDR3 length equals 15 residues. V shed 6 bases and J 6 bases; nucleotides not matched to a gene: 9. Germline V CDR1 and CDR2: MNHEY, SVGEGT. CDR3 loop: CASRKRGTGGQTQYF. The CDR3 region has the DNA TGTGCCAGCAGGAAAAGGGGGACAGGGGGACAGACCCAGTACTTC.

This clone has just a few counts. The chain recombines TRBV27 with TRBJ2-7; D is unclear. The CDR3 is 15 amino acids. Trimming took off 0 bases at V and 0 bases at J, with 9 bases between the two ends. The germline V gene has CDR1 MNHEY and CDR2 SMNVEV (reference sequence). The CDR3 here is CASSLSVPSSYEQYF. Written as DNA, the CDR3 is TGTGCCAGCAGTTTATCCGTCCCCAGCTCCTACGAGCAGTACTTC.

This clone appeared a single time. The junction shows a germline mismatch at one end, possibly a read error. The chain carries TRBV2 and TRBJ1-6, with D unresolved. CDR1 and CDR2 from the germline V gene are SNHLY and FYNNEI. CDR3 length: 15 residues. The CDR3 sequence is CTSSVHCSYNSTLHF. CDR3 sequence (DNA): TGTACCAGCAGCGTGCACTGCTCCTATAATTCAACCCTCCACTTT. Full variable domain (remainder filled in from reference TRBV2 and TRBJ1-6): EPEVTQTPSHQVTQMGQEVILRCVPISNHLYFYWYRQILGQKVEFLVSFYNNEISEKSEIFDDQFSVERPDGSNFTLKIRSTKLEDSAMYFCTSSVHCSYNSTLHFGNGTRLTVT.